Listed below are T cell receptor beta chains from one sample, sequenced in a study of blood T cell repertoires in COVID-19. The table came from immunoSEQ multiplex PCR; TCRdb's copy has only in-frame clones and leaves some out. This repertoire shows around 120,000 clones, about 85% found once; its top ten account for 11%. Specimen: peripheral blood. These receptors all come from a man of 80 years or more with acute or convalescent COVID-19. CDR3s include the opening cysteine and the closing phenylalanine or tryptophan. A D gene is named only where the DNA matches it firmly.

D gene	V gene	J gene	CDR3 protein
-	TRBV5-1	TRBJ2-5	CASSLREAQETQYF
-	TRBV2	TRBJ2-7	CASAQTYEQYF
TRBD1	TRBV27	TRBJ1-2	CASRPDSPGQGPYGYTF
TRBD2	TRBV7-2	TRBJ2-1	CASSLGLAGGRDEQFF
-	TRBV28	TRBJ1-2	CASSLDWETGGYTF
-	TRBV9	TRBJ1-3	CASSDPIDRSGNTIYF
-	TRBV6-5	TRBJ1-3	CASIGRRTGNTIYF
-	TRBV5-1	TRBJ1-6	CASSLGGASYNSPLHF
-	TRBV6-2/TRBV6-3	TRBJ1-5	CASSAQGNQPQHF
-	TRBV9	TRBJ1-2	CASSPLLREKGGYTF
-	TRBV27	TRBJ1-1	CASSLQTGNTEAFF
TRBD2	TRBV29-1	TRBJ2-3	CSVASGTDTQYF
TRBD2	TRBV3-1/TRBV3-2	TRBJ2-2	CASSQAGLDTGELFF
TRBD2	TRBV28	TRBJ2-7	CASSSLLAGGPGYEQYF
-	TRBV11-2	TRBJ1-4	CASSSLNPYEKLFF
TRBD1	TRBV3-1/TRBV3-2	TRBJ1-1	CASSRFLGQGNSNEAFF
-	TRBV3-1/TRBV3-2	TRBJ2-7	CASSQVEEVGEQYF
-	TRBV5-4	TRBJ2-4	CASSPDLRAGIQYF
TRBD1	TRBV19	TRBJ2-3	CASSENRGDTQYF
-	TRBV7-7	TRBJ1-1	CASSAQVNTEAFF
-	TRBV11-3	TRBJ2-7	CASSKDRTYEQYF
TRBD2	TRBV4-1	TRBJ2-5	CASSQTSGGQQETQYF
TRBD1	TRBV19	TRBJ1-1	CASFSEQGASVGTEAFF
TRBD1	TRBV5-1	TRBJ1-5	CASSLDPDRAQPQHF
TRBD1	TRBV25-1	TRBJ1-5	CASRDRGDQPQHF
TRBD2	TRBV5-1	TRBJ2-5	CASSFLLAAQGETQYF
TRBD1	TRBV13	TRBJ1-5	CASSLGTGVYSNQPQHF
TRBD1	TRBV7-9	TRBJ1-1	CASSRTGEAFF
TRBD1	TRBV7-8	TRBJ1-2	CASSLAGQGANGYTF
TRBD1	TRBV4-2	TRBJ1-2	CASSHPPPGQGINYGYTF
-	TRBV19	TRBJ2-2	CASSPRTAPNTGELFF
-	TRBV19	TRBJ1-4	CASRAGGKIATNEKLFF
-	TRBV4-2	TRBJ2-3	CASSQDGSVSTDTQYF
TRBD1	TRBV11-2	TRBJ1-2	CASSFDRGVDGYTF
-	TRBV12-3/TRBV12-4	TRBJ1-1	CASSLDSEAFF
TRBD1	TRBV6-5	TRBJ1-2	CASRNGQGYGYTF
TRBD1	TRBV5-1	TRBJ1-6	CASSVGQDYNSPLHF
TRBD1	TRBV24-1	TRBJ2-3	CATIRPGQGPTDTQYF
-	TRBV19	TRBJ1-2	CASSVDRSYGYTF
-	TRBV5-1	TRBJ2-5	CASRRGSQETQYF
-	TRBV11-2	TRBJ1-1	CASSNSRNTEAFF
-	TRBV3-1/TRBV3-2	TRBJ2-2	CASSPRQLPDPGELFF
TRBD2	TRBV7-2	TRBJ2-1	CASSLEVAGWGEQFF
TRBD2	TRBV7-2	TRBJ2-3	CASSPGGNTQYF
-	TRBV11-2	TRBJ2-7	CASSPFYEQYF
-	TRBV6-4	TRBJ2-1	CATKGGSLANEQFF
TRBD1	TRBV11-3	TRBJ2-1	CASSGGQGLYNEQFF
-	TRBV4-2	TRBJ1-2	CASSQDKADYGYTF
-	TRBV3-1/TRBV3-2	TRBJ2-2	CASSHQAANTGELFF
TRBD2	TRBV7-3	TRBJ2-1	CASSSMEGKSGKYNEQFF
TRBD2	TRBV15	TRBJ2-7	CATSRGPSAGEWYEQYF
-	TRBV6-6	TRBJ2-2	CASSSHDRDTGELFF